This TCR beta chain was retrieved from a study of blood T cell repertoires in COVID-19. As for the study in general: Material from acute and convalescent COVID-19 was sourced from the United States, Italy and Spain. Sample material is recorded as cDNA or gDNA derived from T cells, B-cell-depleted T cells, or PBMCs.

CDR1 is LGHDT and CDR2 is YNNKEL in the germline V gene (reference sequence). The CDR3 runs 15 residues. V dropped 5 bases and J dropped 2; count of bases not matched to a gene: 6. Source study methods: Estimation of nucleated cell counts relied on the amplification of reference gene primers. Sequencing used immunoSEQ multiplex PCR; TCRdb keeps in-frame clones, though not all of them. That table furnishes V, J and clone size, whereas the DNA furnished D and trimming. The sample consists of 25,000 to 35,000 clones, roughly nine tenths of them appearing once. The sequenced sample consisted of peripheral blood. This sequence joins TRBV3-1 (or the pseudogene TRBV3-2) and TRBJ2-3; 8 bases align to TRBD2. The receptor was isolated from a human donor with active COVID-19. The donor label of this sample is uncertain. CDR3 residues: CASSVGLASTDTQYF. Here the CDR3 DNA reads TGTGCCAGCAGCGTCGGACTAGCCTCCACAGATACGCAGTATTTT.